The clone carrying this TCR beta chain has a single count. What it binds is unknown. This specimen comes from a study of CD8 T cells in Susac syndrome. For the study at large: At blood draw, Susac syndrome patients were therapy-naive, on corticosteroids, or on intravenous immunoglobulin alone.

General study results and limits: Expansion of Susac CD8+ clones peaked in TEMRA cells and in active patients.

RNA in amounts of about 0.5 to 1 ug was reverse transcribed with random hexamers. An immunoSEQ multiplex PCR generated amplified TCR beta CDR3 products spanning 54 Vbeta and 13 Jbeta. TCRdb re-called the immunoSEQ multiplex PCR reads through MiXCR, storing one row per CDR3 protein. This sample has 95,000 to 150,000 distinct CDR3 sequences, with around 94% found just once. The CDR3 extends over 13 amino acids. Trimming took 7 bases from V and 1 from J; bases not matched to a gene: 4. The germline gives CDR1 SQVTM, CDR2 ANQGSEA. The chain links TRBV29-1 to TRBJ2-1; 7 nucleotides agree with TRBD2. The sequence was obtained from a human donor with Susac syndrome. Sequenced: CD8+ T cells from PBMCs. CDR3 nucleotide sequence: TGCAGCGGTCTAGCGGCTTCCTACAATGAGCAGTTCTTC. Amino acids: CSGLAASYNEQFF.